The 10 T cell receptor beta chains below all came from one sample that was sequenced in a study of monozygotic twins with inflammatory bowel disease. Following a re-call of the 5' RACE reads, TCRdb has one entry per CDR3 protein and lacks DNA. The sample table sets out about 380,000 distinct CDR3 sequences. The sample taken for sequencing was blood. The receptors come from a human donor with ulcerative colitis or Crohn's disease, or a healthy co-twin of an affected twin (not recorded which).

The gene calls are TRBV7-2 and TRBJ2-7; TCRdb designates TRBD1, a call that cannot be tested without DNA. The CDR3 contains 14 residues. The germline CDR1 and CDR2 sequences are SGHTA and FQGNSA. This CDR3 reads CASSFQQGAYEQYF. The full variable domain, completed using reference TRBV7-2 and TRBJ2-7, is GAGVSQSPSNKVTEKGKDVELRCDPISGHTALYWYRQSLGQGLEFLIYFQGNSAPDKSGLPSDRFSAERTGGSVSTLTIQRTQQEDSAVYLCASSFQQGAYEQYFGPGTRLTVT.

This chain joins TRBV7-6 and TRBJ2-7; absent DNA, TCRdb's TRBD1 call cannot be checked. The CDR3 has 15 residues. Germline V gene data show CDR1 as SGHVS and CDR2 as FNYEAQ. The CDR3 protein is CASSLSGTGGDEQYF.

The V and J genes are TRBV5-1 and TRBJ2-4. The V gene's germline CDR1 is SGHRS and CDR2 YFSETQ. CDR3 length equals 16 residues. The CDR3: CASSKNRQLAKNIQYF.

The J gene is TRBJ2-3, the V gene TRBV7-2. Germline V gene data show CDR1 as SGHTA and CDR2 as FQGNSA. The CDR3 sequence is 12 residues long. The CDR3 spells CASSPQANTQYF.

CDR3 sequence: CASSAWTGGGELFF. This chain uses TRBV2 with TRBJ2-2; TCRdb selects TRBD1, and the lack of DNA leaves this call unchecked. Germline loops: CDR1 SNHLY, CDR2 FYNNEI. This CDR3 has 14 amino acids.

This chain links TRBV14 with TRBJ1-2. Germline V gene sequence: CDR1 SGHDN, CDR2 FVKESK. The CDR3 is made up of 16 amino acids. CDR3 residues: CASSQGPATANYGYTF.

This sequence joins TRBV9 and TRBJ2-5. Germline lookup yields CDR1 SGDLS and CDR2 YYNGEE. The length of the CDR3 is 13 residues. The CDR3 protein is CASSVGSSETQYF.

The chain combines TRBV27 with TRBJ2-5; as DNA is missing, the TRBD1 call by TCRdb cannot be tested. The CDR3 covers 15 residues. CDR1 is MNHEY, CDR2 SMNVEV, per germline (reference sequence). The CDR3 protein is CASSLIGTGKETQYF.

The chain joins TRBV5-1 to TRBJ2-6; TCRdb selects TRBD2, and the lack of DNA leaves this call unchecked. This CDR3 has 17 amino acids. Germline loops: CDR1 SGHRS, CDR2 YFSETQ. CDR3 region: CASRGGVLDSGANVLTF.

This chain connects TRBV20-1 to TRBJ2-3; the TCRdb call, TRBD1, lacks DNA for checking. The CDR3 loop spans 13 amino acids. Per germline, CDR1 DFQATT and CDR2 SNEGSKA (reference sequence). The CDR3 reads CSATGTGTDTQYF.